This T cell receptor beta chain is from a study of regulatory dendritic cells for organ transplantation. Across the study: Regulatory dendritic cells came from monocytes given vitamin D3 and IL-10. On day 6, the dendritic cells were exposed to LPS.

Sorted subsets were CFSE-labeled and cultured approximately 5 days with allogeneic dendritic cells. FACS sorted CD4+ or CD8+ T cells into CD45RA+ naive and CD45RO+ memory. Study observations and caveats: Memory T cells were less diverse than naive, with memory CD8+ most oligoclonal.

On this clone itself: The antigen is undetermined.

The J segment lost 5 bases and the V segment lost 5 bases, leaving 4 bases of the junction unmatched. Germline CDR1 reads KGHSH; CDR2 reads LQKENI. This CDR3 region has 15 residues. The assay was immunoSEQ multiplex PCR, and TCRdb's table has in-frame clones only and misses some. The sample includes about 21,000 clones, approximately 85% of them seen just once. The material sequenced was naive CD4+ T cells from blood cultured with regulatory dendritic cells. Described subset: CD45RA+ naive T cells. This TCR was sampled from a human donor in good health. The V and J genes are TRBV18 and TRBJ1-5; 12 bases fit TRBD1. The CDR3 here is CASSTGTGGHQPQHF. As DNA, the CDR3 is TGTGCCAGCTCAACCGGGACAGGGGGCCATCAGCCCCAGCATTTT.